The following is a TCR beta chain sequence with its context. The sample is drawn from a study of blood T cell repertoires in COVID-19. About the research overall: Italy, Spain and the United States were the sources of the convalescent and acute COVID-19 samples. T cells, B-cell-depleted T cells, or PBMCs provided the cDNA or gDNA that served as material.

Germline V gene data show CDR1 as LGHDT and CDR2 as YNNKEL (reference sequence). The CDR3 length is 16 residues. With V trimmed by 1 base and J by 9 bases, 8 bases remained unmatched. In the source study's methods: Reference gene primer amplification yielded estimated nucleated cell counts. Here immunoSEQ multiplex PCR was the method, and the copy in TCRdb shows in-frame clones only, minus some. That table furnishes V, J and clone size, whereas the DNA furnished D and trimming. The data show 100,000 to 150,000 clones, with around four fifths seen just once and around 5.9% held by the top ten. The chain couples TRBV3-1 (or the pseudogene TRBV3-2) to TRBJ2-4; 11 bases match TRBD2. The TCR originated in a man aged 55 to 69 with acute or convalescent COVID-19. Sequencing used peripheral blood. As DNA, the CDR3 is TGTGCCAGCAGCCAAGTACTAGCGGGAGACCGAGGCATTCAGTACTTC. Its translation: CASSQVLAGDRGIQYF.